Presented here are 4 T cell receptor beta chains from one specimen sequenced in a study of identifying expanded T cells in peripheral blood. Profiled with immunoSEQ multiplex PCR; TCRdb holds only in-frame clones, not every one. The repertoire holds around 95,000 clones, with approximately 89% as singletons. The source material was blood. The receptor source for this set is a person between 18 and 69 years old in good health.

V and J are TRBV6-6 and TRBJ1-6, with a tentative D call TRBD1 (5 bases). The CDR3 is 15 residues long. V dropped 3 bases and J dropped 6 bases, with 12 bases sitting between them. The germline V gene has CDR1 MNHNY and CDR2 SVGAGI (reference sequence). CDR3 sequence: CASSYSGGINSPLHF. In DNA form, the CDR3 reads TGTGCCAGCAGTTATTCGGGGGGGATTAATTCACCCCTCCACTTT.

The rearrangement joins TRBV2 to TRBJ2-2, with D uncertain. Germline lookup yields CDR1 SNHLY and CDR2 FYNNEI. The CDR3 contains 14 residues. The ends were cut back, 5 bases at V and 6 bases at J, with 13 bases in the middle. The CDR3 bases are TGTGCCAGCAGTTTGGGGTTGTTGGCCGGGGAGCTGTTTTTT. Protein sequence: CASSLGLLAGELFF.

This chain connects TRBV1 to TRBJ2-7; the table's TRBD1 call for D was not verified on the DNA. TRBV1 is termed a pseudogene. The CDR3 is 18 residues long. The CDR3 region is CTSSQDPDTGTIIHEQYF. DNA for the CDR3: TGCACCAGCAGCCAAGATCCTGACACCGGGACAATAATACACGAGCAGTACTTC.

V gene TRBV4-1 combines with J gene TRBJ1-2, with D possibly matching TRBD1 (6 bases). Trimming removed 0 bases from V and 3 bases from J, with 11 bases in between. This CDR3 is built from 15 residues. From germline, CDR1 is MGHRA and CDR2 YSYEKL. The CDR3 protein is CASSQDPGGHYGYTF. The DNA for the CDR3 is TGCGCCAGCAGCCAAGATCCGGGGGGCCACTATGGCTACACCTTC.